The source of this T cell receptor beta chain is a study of control samples from healthy donors and cancer patients. Generated by immunoSEQ multiplex PCR, the TCRdb table keeps only in-frame clones and is missing some. Of about 160,000 clones in the sample, roughly 90% were seen once. This receptor was taken from a young man in good health. The material sequenced was blood.

The DNA for the CDR3 is TGTGCCAGCTCACCGACAGGGGGCAATCAGCCCCAGCATTTT. This encodes CASSPTGGNQPQHF. The chain uses TRBV18 and TRBJ1-5; 8 nucleotides agree with TRBD1. CDR1 and CDR2 (germline): KGHSH, LQKENI. The CDR3 totals 14 residues. V gave up 3 bases and J gave up 2 bases; unmatched junction bases: 0.